The 20 T cell receptor beta chains below come from one sample, sequenced in a study of shared clonotypes between healthy human individuals. Here immunoSEQ multiplex PCR was the method, and the copy in TCRdb shows in-frame clones only, minus some. In the table there are around 480,000 clones, about 80% of which are singletons. The sample taken for sequencing was PBMCs. The receptor source for this set is a woman aged 40 to 49 in good health. Some clones in this sample may be carry-over from other donors' samples.

This clone appeared a single time. The rearrangement links TRBV11-1 to TRBJ2-5, with TRBD2 identical over 7 bases. This CDR3 is built from 15 residues. Germline V lookup: CDR1 SGHAT, CDR2 FQDESV (reference sequence). J lost 4 bases, V lost 6 bases, and 11 bases had no gene match. The CDR3 DNA is TGTGCCAGCAGTCATGGGGCGGGAGTCCCAGAGACCCAGTACTTC. This gives the protein CASSHGAGVPETQYF.

A single count supports this clone. The chain is built from TRBV5-1 and TRBJ2-7; the D is unclear. From germline, CDR1 is SGHRS and CDR2 YFSETQ. The V and J ends lost 6 bases and 2 bases respectively, with 15 bases between them. CDR3 size: 14 residues. For the CDR3, the DNA is TGCGCCAGCACCGGAAGCACAGTTCCCTACGAGCAGTACTTC. Translated: CASTGSTVPYEQYF.

The chain has TRBV15 and TRBJ2-1, with D uncertain. This CDR3 has 13 amino acids. Per germline, CDR1 LNHNV and CDR2 YYDKDF (reference sequence). V was shortened by 3 bases and J by 4 bases, with 7 bases between the two germline ends. The CDR3, as DNA: TGTGCCACCAGCAGCCGTAAATACAATGAGCAGTTCTTC. Translated, it gives CATSSRKYNEQFF.

J is TRBJ2-2 and V is TRBV5-1; 7 positions agree with TRBD2. Germline V gives CDR1 SGHRS, CDR2 YFSETQ. V dropped 0 bases and J dropped 7; count of bases not matched to a gene: 0. The length of the CDR3 is 13 residues. CDR3 in amino acids: CASSLGGGGELFF. CDR3 bases: TGCGCCAGCAGCTTGGGCGGGGGCGGGGAGCTGTTTTTT. The whole variable domain, remainder taken from reference TRBV5-1 and TRBJ2-2, is KAGVTQTPRYLIKTRGQQVTLSCSPISGHRSVSWYQQTPGQGLQFLFEYFSETQRNKGNFPGRFSGRQFSNSRSEMNVSTLELGDSALYLCASSLGGGGELFFGEGSRLTVL.

The genes are TRBV30 and TRBJ1-1; possible D gene TRBD1, 5 bases. The ends were cut back, 4 bases at V and 2 bases at J, with 26 bases in the middle. Germline V CDR1 and CDR2: GTSNPN, SVGIG (reference sequence). The CDR3 has 18 residues. The CDR3 sequence: CAWKQATVGIMSNTEAFF. The CDR3 nucleotides are TGTGCCTGGAAACAGGCGACTGTGGGGATTATGTCCAACACTGAAGCTTTCTTT. The full variable domain, with the rest looked up from reference TRBV30 and TRBJ1-1, is SQTIHQWPATLVQPVGSPLSLECTVEGTSNPNLYWYRQAAGRGLQLLFYSVGIGQISSEVPQNLSASRPQDRQFILSSKKLLLSDSGFYLCAWKQATVGIMSNTEAFFGQGTRLTVV.

This clone has a handful of counts. J is TRBJ1-1 and V is TRBV6-1; D may be TRBD1 (6 bases). The germline V gene has CDR1 MNHNS and CDR2 SASEGT. Trimming removed 6 bases at V and 1 base at J, with 9 bases between. This CDR3 contains 13 residues. The CDR3, as DNA: TGTGCCAGCAGGTCACAGGGGAACACTGAAGCTTTCTTT. It codes for CASRSQGNTEAFF.

The chain uses TRBV9 and TRBJ2-2; 7 nucleotides match TRBD2. J was trimmed by 6 bases and V by 3 bases; bases with no gene match: 5. CDR3 size: 14 residues. The germline V gene encodes CDR1 SGDLS and CDR2 YYNGEE. CDR3 coding DNA: TGTGCCAGCAGCGCCCAGACTAGCTCCGGGGAGCTGTTTTTT. This encodes CASSAQTSSGELFF.

This sequence joins TRBV15 and TRBJ2-3; D is perhaps TRBD2 (5 bases). V was clipped by 6 bases and J by 0 bases, with 10 bases between them. Germline V lookup: CDR1 LNHNV, CDR2 YYDKDF (reference sequence). The CDR3 consists of 14 residues. The DNA for the CDR3 is TGTGCCACCAGTTTTGAGCGGAGCACAGATACGCAGTATTTT. This gives the protein CATSFERSTDTQYF. The full variable domain, with the rest looked up from reference TRBV15 and TRBJ2-3, is DAMVIQNPRYQVTQFGKPVTLSCSQTLNHNVMYWYQQKSSQAPKLLFHYYDKDFNNEADTPDNFQSRRPNTSFCFLDIRSPGLGDTAMYLCATSFERSTDTQYFGPGTRLTVL.

V gene TRBV7-2 combines with J gene TRBJ2-3; 8 bases are shared with TRBD2. Unmatched junction bases numbered 7, after V lost 4 bases and J lost 1 base. The CDR3 consists of 16 residues. Germline CDR1 SGHTA, CDR2 FQGNSA. The DNA for the CDR3 is TGTGCCAGCAGCTCCCGGGAGGGACTAGGCACAGATACGCAGTATTTT. It yields the protein CASSSREGLGTDTQYF.

The CDR3 DNA sequence: TGTGCCAGCAGGTCCTTCGGGGACTCCTACGAGCAGTACTTC. Its protein is CASRSFGDSYEQYF. The genes are TRBV27 and TRBJ2-7; the D gene is possibly TRBD2 (5 bases). The CDR3 sequence is 14 residues long. V shed 6 bases and J shed 0 bases, with 12 bases lying between them. Germline CDR1 is MNHEY and CDR2 is SMNVEV (reference sequence).

There are a few counts of this clone. The V call is TRBV19, the J call TRBJ1-1; no clear D gene. V lost 0 bases, J lost 8 bases, and 13 bases lay in between. CDR1 is LNHDA, CDR2 SQIVND, per germline (reference sequence). The CDR3 covers 14 residues. For the CDR3, the DNA is TGTGCCAGTAGTATAGATTCGACGGTAACCGAAGCTTTCTTT. Protein sequence: CASSIDSTVTEAFF.

This clone was recorded a few times. The rearrangement joins TRBV7-9 to TRBJ1-1, with 7 bases fitting TRBD1. V gave up 5 bases and J gave up 6 bases; unmatched junction bases: 9. Germline values: CDR1 SEHNR, CDR2 FQNEAQ (reference sequence). CDR3 length equals 14 residues. The CDR3 region is CASSRGGVGPEAFF. CDR3 sequence (DNA): TGTGCCAGCAGCCGAGGGGGCGTTGGGCCTGAAGCTTTCTTT.

V and J are TRBV5-1 and TRBJ2-3; D not resolved. The germline gives CDR1 SGHRS, CDR2 YFSETQ. The germline V and J ends were trimmed by 4 bases and 4 bases, with 19 bases remaining between them. The CDR3 totals 16 residues. DNA for the CDR3: TGCGCCAGCAGCCTCTCCGACTCAAAGGCCTCAGATACGCAGTATTTT. The encoded protein is CASSLSDSKASDTQYF.

The chain is built from TRBV28 and TRBJ2-5; 8 bases match TRBD2. The V and J ends lost 11 bases and 2 bases, in that order; junction bases with no gene match: 16. Germline loops: CDR1 MDHEN, CDR2 SYDVKM. The CDR3 is 16 residues long. Written as DNA, the CDR3 is TGTGCCCTGGGAGCGGGAGCCCGAGGGGGGCAAGAGACCCAGTACTTC. Translating it yields CALGAGARGGQETQYF.

V is TRBV5-5 and J is TRBJ1-2; weak D call: TRBD1 (6 bases). Germline CDR1 reads SGHKS; CDR2 reads YYEKEE (reference sequence). The V end was cut by 0 bases, the J end by 6 bases, with 12 bases between. The CDR3 has 14 amino acids. CDR3: CASSLAAGDHGYTF. CDR3 DNA sequence: TGTGCCAGCAGCTTGGCTGCAGGGGATCATGGCTACACCTTC.

J is TRBJ2-5 and V is TRBV18; D is perhaps TRBD1 (6 bases). This CDR3 is built from 14 residues. Trimming left V 0 bases short and J 6 bases short, with 11 bases between. Looked up from germline, CDR1 is KGHSH and CDR2 is LQKENI. CDR3 nucleotides: TGTGCCAGCTCACCACCAACGCAGGGGCAGACCCAGTACTTC. Residues: CASSPPTQGQTQYF.

The J gene is TRBJ2-7, the V gene TRBV7-8; D is possibly TRBD2 (7 bases). V was pared by 7 bases and J by 4 bases, with 20 bases between. CDR3 length: 15 amino acids. From germline, CDR1 is SGHVS and CDR2 FQNEAQ. CDR3 region: CASNDRWGGGYEQYF. The CDR3 DNA reads TGTGCCAGCAACGACAGATGGGGGGGCGGGTACGAGCAGTACTTC. The entire variable domain, with the rest obtained from reference TRBV7-8 and TRBJ2-7, is as follows: GAGVSQSPRYKVAKRGQDVALRCDPISGHVSLFWYQQALGQGPEFLTYFQNEAQLDKSGLPSDRFFAERPEGSVSTLKIQRTQQEDSAVYLCASNDRWGGGYEQYFGPGTRLTVT.

This clone was counted a single time. The rearrangement uses TRBV11-3 and TRBJ2-1; 9 positions agree with TRBD2. Per germline, CDR1 SGHNT and CDR2 YENEEA. The CDR3 runs to 16 residues. With 3 bases clipped from V and 6 bases from J, the junction kept 9 bases outside the gene matches. Here the CDR3 DNA reads TGTGCCAGCAGCTTCTTTAGCGGGAGTGGCCCCAATGAGCAGTTCTTC. Translating it yields CASSFFSGSGPNEQFF.

The chain links TRBV2 to TRBJ2-1; 9 bases align to TRBD2. In germline, CDR1 is SNHLY, CDR2 FYNNEI. Unmatched junction bases numbered 11, after V lost 7 bases and J lost 7 bases. The CDR3 is 15 residues long. This chain's CDR3 is CASMSGSGSKNEQFF. Written as DNA, the CDR3 is TGTGCCAGCATGAGTGGTAGCGGGAGTAAGAATGAGCAGTTCTTC.

This clone was detected only a few times. The chain uses TRBV5-1 and TRBJ2-2, with TRBD2 matching over 12 bases. The length of the CDR3 is 16 residues. Germline V gives CDR1 SGHRS, CDR2 YFSETQ. V lost 4 bases to trimming and J lost 5 bases; unmatched junction nucleotides: 6. Here the CDR3 reads CASSTGLAGSTGELFF. The DNA of the CDR3 is TGCGCCAGCAGCACTGGACTAGCGGGATCGACCGGGGAGCTGTTTTTT.